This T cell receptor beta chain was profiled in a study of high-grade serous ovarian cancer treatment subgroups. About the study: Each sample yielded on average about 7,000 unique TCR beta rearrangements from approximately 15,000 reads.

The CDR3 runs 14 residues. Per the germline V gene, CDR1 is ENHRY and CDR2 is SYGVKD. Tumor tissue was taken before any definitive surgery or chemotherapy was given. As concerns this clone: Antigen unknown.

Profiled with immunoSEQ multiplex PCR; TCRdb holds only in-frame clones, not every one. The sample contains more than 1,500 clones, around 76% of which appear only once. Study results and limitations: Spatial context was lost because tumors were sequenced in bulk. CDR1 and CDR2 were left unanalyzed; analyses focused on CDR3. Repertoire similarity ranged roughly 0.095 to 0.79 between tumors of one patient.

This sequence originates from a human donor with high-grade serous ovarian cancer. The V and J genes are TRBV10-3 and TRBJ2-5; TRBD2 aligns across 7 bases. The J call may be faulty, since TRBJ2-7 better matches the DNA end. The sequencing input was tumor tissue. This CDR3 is CAISRERGTYEQYF. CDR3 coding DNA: TGTGCCATCAGCCGGGAGCGGGGTACCTACGAGCAGTACTTC.